This T cell receptor beta chain was captured in a study of T-cell reconstitution after alpha-beta-depleted transplantation in children. Preparation of the TCRbeta library involved a method that used unique molecular identifiers. One entry per CDR3 protein, called by TCRdb with MiXCR from the PCR reads. There are 600,000 to 700,000 distinct CDR3 sequences in the sample; roughly 17% occur only once, and 1.1% lies in the top ten. Germline CDR1 and CDR2: LNHNV and YYDKDF (reference sequence). The CDR3 is 16 amino acids. V shed 1 base and J 6 bases; nucleotides not matched to a gene: 8. The J gene is TRBJ1-5, the V gene TRBV15, with 8 bases fitting TRBD1. The material sequenced was PBMCs from the stem cell graft donor, taken from the stem cell graft. The source of this sequence is a human donor who donated a stem cell graft to a child with acute myeloid leukemia. The CDR3 region has the DNA TGTGCCACCAGCAGAGCCTTGACAGGGGCGGGTCAGCCCCAGCATTTT. Protein sequence: CATSRALTGAGQPQHF.